The sequence of this TCR beta chain was determined in a study of T cell responses to AZD1222 COVID-19 vaccine. CDR3 length: 13 residues. V lost 5 bases and J lost 13; bases outside the gene matches: 7. Germline values: CDR1 MNHEY, CDR2 SVGAGI. Profiling relied on immunoSEQ multiplex PCR, and the TCRdb table lists in-frame clones only, not all of them. This table holds roughly 86,000 clones, less than 85% found once. The rearrangement uses TRBV6-5 and TRBJ2-1; 11 nucleotides match TRBD2. This receptor was taken from an adult who received the AZD1222 COVID-19 vaccine. This specimen consisted of peripheral blood, obtained 28 days after the second AZD1222 dose. The DNA of the CDR3 is TGTGCCAGCAGTACCGGACTAGCGGGTGTCCAGTTCTTC. Translating gives CASSTGLAGVQFF.